A selection of T cell receptor beta chains follows, all from one sample in a study of tumor-infiltrating lymphocytes in oesophageal squamous cell carcinoma. TCRdb re-called the PCR reads with MiXCR, one entry per CDR3 protein. The top ten clones hold 30% to 45% of a sample with 21,000 or so distinct CDR3 sequences, 35% to 40% of them seen once. The sample consisted of esophageal tumor tissue. These receptor sequences come from a male donor with esophageal squamous cell carcinoma. Each CDR3 is given with its conserved first and last residue. D genes are given only for firm matches. Rows give clone size only sometimes, using once, few, many, or a class for an expanded clone.

cdr3_aa | cdr3_nt | v_call | clone_size | j_call | d_call
CASSLESGLGNTIYF | TGTGCCAGCAGCTTGGAATCCGGGCTCGGAAACACCATATATTTT | TRBV7-6 | many | TRBJ1-3 | .
CASSYTDPRRQVIWLHLRF | . | TRBV6-6 | few | TRBJ2-6 | .
CASSLGEDTEAFF | TGTGCCAGCAGTTTAGGGGAAGACACTGAAGCTTTCTTT | TRBV12-3/TRBV12-4 | many | TRBJ1-1 | .
CASSPGILTTGELFF | TGCGCCAGCAGCCCAGGGATTCTTACCACCGGGGAGCTGTTTTTT | TRBV5-1 | many | TRBJ2-2 | .
CASSSRGGGETQYF | TGTGCCAGCAGCTCCCGTGGAGGGGGAGAGACCCAGTACTTC | TRBV7-9 | . | TRBJ2-5 | .
CASSFPQETQYF | TGTGCCAGCAGTTTTCCCCAAGAGACCCAGTACTTC | TRBV28 | many | TRBJ2-5 | .
CASSEQTEWNTEAFF | TGCGCCAGCAGTGAGCAGACAGAGTGGAACACTGAAGCTTTCTTT | TRBV10-2 | many | TRBJ1-1 | .
CASSLVLTHLDNEQFF | TGTGCCAGCAGCTTAGTCCTTACTCACCTCGACAATGAGCAGTTCTTC | TRBV7-9 | few | TRBJ2-1 | .
CASSLKAPLYEQYF | TGTGCCAGCAGTTTGAAGGCACCTTTATATGAGCAGTACTTC | TRBV28 | few | TRBJ2-4 | .
CASSLQAGSWGLETQYF | TGTGCTAGCAGTTTACAAGCAGGCTCCTGGGGTTTAGAGACCCAGTACTTC | TRBV7-6 | . | TRBJ2-5 | .
CASSSGLVGETQYF | TGTGCCAGCAGCTCTGGACTGGTGGGGGAGACCCAGTACTTC | TRBV7-6 | . | TRBJ2-5 | .
CASSYSGEGRTLHF | TGTGCCAGCAGTTACTCGGGGGAGGGTCGCACCCTCCACTTT | TRBV6-5 | many | TRBJ1-6 | .
CASSDTHSYEQYF | TGTGCCAGCTCGGACACCCACTCCTACGAGCAGTACTTC | TRBV18 | few | TRBJ2-7 | .
CASSGGSYNEQFF | TGTGCCAGCTCCGGGGGTTCCTACAATGAGCAGTTCTTC | TRBV6-1 | . | TRBJ2-1 | .
CASSRGTGDQPQHF | TGCGCCAGCAGCCGGGGGACAGGGGATCAGCCCCAGCATTTT | TRBV4-1 | . | TRBJ1-5 | TRBD1
CASSLGGSFDYEQYF | TGTGCCAGCAGTCTTGGAGGGTCCTTCGACTACGAGCAGTACTTC | TRBV6-6 | once | TRBJ2-7 | .
CASSTPPDTQYF | TGTGCCAGTAGTACCCCTCCAGATACGCAGTATTTT | TRBV19 | many | TRBJ2-3 | .
CASSQLPGTSGYEQYF | TGCGCCAGCAGTCAACTCCCCGGGACTAGCGGCTACGAGCAGTACTTC | TRBV23-1 | . | TRBJ2-7 | TRBD2
CATSSVTTGDGDNEQFF | TGTGCCACCAGCTCGGTTACGACAGGGGATGGGGACAATGAGCAGTTCTTC | TRBV24-1 | medium-sized | TRBJ2-1 | TRBD1
CAISEPYQETQYF | TGTGCCATCAGTGAGCCCTATCAAGAGACCCAGTACTTC | TRBV10-3 | many | TRBJ2-5 | .
CASSPQTGTYEQYF | TGTGCCAGCAGTCCTCAGACAGGGACCTACGAGCAGTACTTC | TRBV6-2/TRBV6-3 | . | TRBJ2-7 | TRBD1
CASSPQLTSGGEQFF | TGTGCCAGCAGCCCTCAACTTACTAGCGGGGGTGAGCAGTTCTTC | TRBV7-3 | few | TRBJ2-1 | TRBD2
CASSSRASSGANVLTF | TGTGCCAGCAGCTCTCGGGCTTCCTCTGGGGCCAACGTCCTGACTTTC | TRBV7-2 | . | TRBJ2-6 | .
CASSRTGNEQFF | TGTGCCAGCAGCCGTACAGGAAATGAGCAGTTCTTC | TRBV11-1 | few | TRBJ2-1 | .
CASSLAFGESSPLHF | TGCGCCAGCAGCTTGGCCTTTGGGGAAAGTTCACCCCTCCACTTC | TRBV5-1 | many | TRBJ2-7 | .
CASRAAREKLFF | TGTGCCAGCAGGGCGGCTAGAGAAAAACTGTTTTTT | TRBV6-1 | many | TRBJ1-4 | .
CASRPGRGWNYGYTF | TGTGCCAGTAGACCGGGGCGGGGGTGGAACTATGGCTACACCTTC | TRBV19 | . | TRBJ1-2 | .
CASSKTEARDGYTF | TGTGCCAGCAGCAAGACAGAGGCCCGGGATGGCTACACCTTC | TRBV7-9 | . | TRBJ1-2 | .
CASSRWTGTYEQYF | TGTGCCAGCAGCCGATGGACAGGGACCTACGAGCAGTACTTC | TRBV7-6 | once | TRBJ2-7 | TRBD1
CASSRTYTQYF | TGTGCCAGCAGCCGGACCTATACGCAGTATTTT | TRBV7-2 | . | TRBJ2-3 | .
CASSFAQGADTGELFF | TGTGCCAGCAGCTTTGCTCAGGGGGCGGACACCGGGGAGCTGTTTTTT | TRBV7-3 | . | TRBJ2-2 | TRBD1